This T cell receptor beta chain was sequenced for a study of T cell responses to AZD1222 COVID-19 vaccine. Whole-study findings and limits: Possibly, clonal diversity was underestimated; donors were largely white British and included more females.

Only in-frame clones appear in the TCRdb table, and some are missing; sequencing was by immunoSEQ multiplex PCR. The table lists some 100,000 clones, around nine tenths of them singletons. Worth noting for this clone: Its target is not known.

Trimming removed 2 bases at V and 3 bases at J, with 14 bases between. The CDR3 has 16 amino acids. Germline values: CDR1 SGHTA, CDR2 FQGNSA. The genes are TRBV7-2 and TRBJ1-3; possible D gene TRBD1, 6 bases. The clonotype was recovered from an adult who received the AZD1222 COVID-19 vaccine. This sample comprised peripheral blood, obtained 28 days after the second AZD1222 dose. The CDR3, as DNA: TGTGCCAGCAGCTTATCGGGGGGCGCGGGTGGAAACACCATATATTTT. Translation: CASSLSGGAGGNTIYF.